Each of the 29 T cell receptor beta chains below was sequenced from the same sample in a study of graft-versus-host responses after intestinal transplantation. Profiling relied on immunoSEQ multiplex PCR, and the TCRdb table lists in-frame clones only, not all of them. The sample lists approximately 89,000 clones, around 90% occurring once. Sequenced here: PBMCs, sampled roughly 450 days after intestinal transplant. Receptor source: a human patient who received an intestinal transplant, so some T cells may come from the graft donor.

This chain connects TRBV27 to TRBJ2-7; 10 bases match TRBD2. The V and J ends lost 3 bases and 3 bases, in that order; junction bases with no gene match: 11. Germline V gene sequence: CDR1 MNHEY, CDR2 SMNVEV (reference sequence). The CDR3 consists of 17 residues. CDR3 sequence reads: CASSLVGVTSGYYEQYF. CDR3 nucleotide sequence: TGTGCCAGCAGTTTGGTAGGGGTGACTAGCGGGTACTACGAGCAGTACTTC.

The CDR3 nucleotides are TGTGCCAGCAGCTCCAATCGGGACAGGCAGACTGAAGCTTTCTTT. Translated, it gives CASSSNRDRQTEAFF. The chain joins TRBV5-6 to TRBJ1-1, with 8 bases fitting TRBD1. This CDR3 contains 15 residues. The junction had 9 bases not matched to a gene; V was cut back by 3 bases and J by 5 bases. CDR1 and CDR2 from the germline V gene are SGHDT and YYEEEE.

The rearrangement links TRBV27 to TRBJ2-3; D is unresolved. CDR1 and CDR2 (germline): MNHEY, SMNVEV (reference sequence). There are 11 residues in the CDR3. V gave up 2 bases and J gave up 4 bases, with 1 base separating them. DNA of the CDR3: TGTGCCAGCAGTTTAGCAGATACGCAGTATTTT. As protein: CASSLADTQYF.

J is TRBJ1-2 and V is TRBV18, with D hard to call. The CDR3 has 14 residues. Germline V gene lookup returns CDR1 KGHSH and CDR2 LQKENI. The ends were cut back, 2 bases at V and 4 bases at J, with 11 bases in the middle. The CDR3, as DNA: TGTGCCAGCTCACCAACGGAGACCACCTATGGCTACACCTTC. Its translation: CASSPTETTYGYTF.

V gene TRBV9 combines with J gene TRBJ2-7; D not certain. Germline V lookup: CDR1 SGDLS, CDR2 YYNGEE. V gave up 0 bases and J gave up 5 bases, with 9 bases separating them. The CDR3 covers 13 residues. This CDR3 reads CASSVDGVDEQYF. CDR3 bases: TGTGCCAGCAGCGTAGATGGAGTGGACGAGCAGTACTTC.

The chain employs TRBV9 and TRBJ2-5; D possibly matches TRBD1 or TRBD2 (5 bases each). This CDR3 region has 14 residues. Looked up from germline, CDR1 is SGDLS and CDR2 is YYNGEE. Trimming left V 0 bases short and J 5 bases short, with 11 bases between. CDR3 sequence reads: CASSVGLWGETQYF. DNA for the CDR3: TGTGCCAGCAGCGTAGGACTATGGGGGGAGACCCAGTACTTC.

The rearrangement links TRBV5-4 to TRBJ1-2; possible D gene TRBD1, 5 bases. V gave up 3 bases and J gave up 1 base, with 10 bases separating them. CDR3 length: 14 amino acids. Germline CDR1 SGHNT, CDR2 YYREEE (reference sequence). The CDR3 loop reads CASSWRDLNYGYTF. CDR3 sequence (DNA): TGTGCCAGCAGCTGGCGGGACCTTAACTATGGCTACACCTTC.

This chain links TRBV9 with TRBJ1-1; TRBD1 might be the D (5 bases). V was pared by 0 bases and J by 4 bases, with 13 bases between. Per the germline V gene, CDR1 is SGDLS and CDR2 is YYNGEE. The CDR3 is made up of 15 amino acids. The CDR3 protein is CASSVVGGSGTEAFF. The CDR3, as DNA: TGTGCCAGCAGCGTAGTCGGGGGTTCGGGCACTGAAGCTTTCTTT.

This clone was recorded a few times. DNA for the CDR3: TGTGCCAGTAGTCGATCCGGGACGGTTCTGGGGGCCCAGCATTTT. This codes for CASSRSGTVLGAQHF. The gene calls are TRBV19 and TRBJ1-5; possible D gene TRBD1, 5 bases. This CDR3 has 15 residues. Per the germline V gene, CDR1 is LNHDA and CDR2 is SQIVND (reference sequence). Trimming removed 5 bases from V and 11 bases from J, with 22 bases in between.

There are a few counts of this clone. The chain is built from TRBV6-1 and TRBJ2-3; 9 bases are shared with TRBD2. Germline V gene data show CDR1 as MNHNS and CDR2 as SASEGT. Trimming removed 4 bases from V and 6 bases from J; junction bases left unmatched: 8. This CDR3 is built from 15 residues. The CDR3 reads CASSATAGGPDTQYF. Written as DNA, the CDR3 is TGTGCCAGCAGTGCAACCGCGGGGGGGCCGGATACGCAGTATTTT.

The chain is built from TRBV6-5 and TRBJ2-7, with D perhaps TRBD1 (5 bases). The CDR3 extends over 14 amino acids. Trimming took 0 bases from V and 6 from J, leaving 12 bases between them. The germline CDR1 and CDR2 sequences are MNHEY and SVGAGI. The CDR3 nucleotides are TGTGCCAGCAGTTACTCGGGGCCCATGGGCGAGCAGTACTTC. This translates into CASSYSGPMGEQYF.

The chain recombines TRBV6-5 with TRBJ2-7, with D possibly matching TRBD1 (6 bases). V dropped 6 bases and J dropped 3 bases, with 6 bases sitting between them. Germline V gives CDR1 MNHEY, CDR2 SVGAGI. The CDR3 sequence is 11 residues long. The CDR3 coding sequence is TGTGCCAGCAGAGGGGGCTACGAGCAGTACTTC. Translation gives CASRGGYEQYF.

This chain joins TRBV19 and TRBJ1-5; possibly TRBD1 for D (6 bases). Germline loops: CDR1 LNHDA, CDR2 SQIVND (reference sequence). Trimming shortened V by 9 bases and J by 5 bases, and 26 bases separated the two germline ends. The CDR3 is 17 residues long. The CDR3 region has the DNA TGTGCCAGCACAAGCCAACAGGGACTGGCCTTTTATCAGCCCCAGCATTTT. Encoded protein: CASTSQQGLAFYQPQHF.

The gene calls are TRBV11-2 and TRBJ1-2, with a possible D match to TRBD1 (5 bases). In germline, CDR1 is SGHAT, CDR2 FQNNGV. The V and J ends lost 3 bases and 4 bases respectively, with 15 bases between them. This CDR3 is built from 15 residues. CDR3 in DNA: TGTGCCAGCAGCTTGCCCGGGGCCGGGGCCTATGGCTACACCTTC. Its protein is CASSLPGAGAYGYTF.

V gene TRBV27 combines with J gene TRBJ1-2, with D maybe TRBD1 (5 bases). The CDR3 runs 17 residues. Germline V gene lookup returns CDR1 MNHEY and CDR2 SMNVEV (reference sequence). V gave up 1 base and J gave up 1 base, with 16 bases separating them. The DNA for the CDR3 is TGTGCCAGCAGTTTATTCGGGTCGACAGCTCTTAACTATGGCTACACCTTC. Translated: CASSLFGSTALNYGYTF.

This chain connects TRBV19 to TRBJ2-7; 8 bases are a match to TRBD2. CDR1 is LNHDA, CDR2 SQIVND, per germline (reference sequence). The CDR3 totals 15 residues. J lost 4 bases, V lost 1 base, and 6 bases had no gene match. CDR3 coding DNA: TGTGCCAGTAGTATAGGCGGGGGGCGAGGGTACGAGCAGTACTTC. Protein sequence: CASSIGGGRGYEQYF.

The V and J genes are TRBV2 and TRBJ2-7, with TRBD1 matching 12 bases. This CDR3 is 13 amino acids long. V trimming: 7 bases; J trimming: 7 bases; junction bases outside the gene matches: 5. Germline CDR1 reads SNHLY; CDR2 reads FYNNEI. The CDR3 DNA is TGTGCCAGCACGGGACAGGGGGCTTGGGAGCAGTACTTC. This sequence encodes CASTGQGAWEQYF.

The chain recombines TRBV27 with TRBJ2-5, with 8 bases fitting TRBD2. V shed 3 bases and J 7 bases; nucleotides not matched to a gene: 7. Germline V gives CDR1 MNHEY, CDR2 SMNVEV (reference sequence). There are 14 residues in the CDR3. In nucleotides, the CDR3 is TGTGCCAGCAGTTTTGGCGGGGGGCTGGGGACCCAGTACTTC. It translates to CASSFGGGLGTQYF.

The V gene is TRBV7-8, the J gene TRBJ1-6; 9 positions agree with TRBD1. Germline loops: CDR1 SGHVS, CDR2 FQNEAQ. Trimming at V came to 0 bases and at J to 10 bases, leaving 7 bases not matched to a gene. This CDR3 is 16 amino acids long. The DNA for the CDR3 is TGTGCCAGCAGCTTAGCCCCCGGGACAGGGAACTCACCCCTCCACTTT. Amino acids: CASSLAPGTGNSPLHF.

The chain recombines TRBV4-2 with TRBJ2-7; no firm D call. Per the germline V gene, CDR1 is LGHNA and CDR2 is YNFKEQ. V lost 4 bases and J lost 0, with 10 bases in between. The CDR3 length is 14 residues. CDR3 protein: CASSPVLSSYEQYF. In DNA form, the CDR3 reads TGTGCCAGCAGCCCTGTCCTAAGCTCCTACGAGCAGTACTTC.

The sample holds one count of this clone. This chain connects TRBV6-5 to TRBJ1-3; D perhaps matches TRBD1 (6 bases). Looked up from germline, CDR1 is MNHEY and CDR2 is SVGAGI. The V gene lost 6 bases and the J gene lost 0 bases, with 12 bases spanning the gap. The CDR3 totals 15 residues. The CDR3 spells CASRQTGSSGNTIYF. The CDR3 region has the DNA TGTGCCAGCAGACAAACAGGGTCCTCTGGAAACACCATATATTTT.

Only a few counts were recorded for this clone. The gene calls are TRBV7-9 and TRBJ1-6, with 9 bases matching TRBD1. Germline CDR1 is SEHNR and CDR2 is FQNEAQ (reference sequence). This CDR3 spans 13 amino acids. Trimming cost V 8 bases and J 7 bases; bases outside gene matches: 3. CDR3 nucleotide sequence: TGTGCCAGCGGACAGGGGATCAATTCACCCCTCCACTTT. Translating it yields CASGQGINSPLHF.

CDR3 in amino acids: CASVRRNTEAFF. Here the CDR3 DNA reads TGCGCCAGCGTGAGGAGGAACACTGAAGCTTTCTTT. This chain uses TRBV10-1 with TRBJ1-1, with D hard to call. V was pared by 8 bases and J by 1 base, with 8 bases between. Germline V lookup: CDR1 WNHNN, CDR2 SYGVQD (reference sequence). CDR3 length: 12 residues.

The V gene is TRBV4-2, the J gene TRBJ1-3; D is ambiguous. Germline assignment: CDR1 LGHNA and CDR2 YNFKEQ. Trimming shortened V by 7 bases and J by 4 bases, and 5 bases separated the two germline ends. The CDR3 length is 11 residues. The CDR3 DNA sequence: TGTGCCAGCATTGAAGGAAACACCATATATTTT. This gives the protein CASIEGNTIYF.

This rearrangement joins TRBV6-5 to TRBJ2-7, with 7 nucleotides matching TRBD1. Germline trimming cut 10 bases from V and 6 bases from J; bases unmatched to any gene: 12. Looked up from germline, CDR1 is MNHEY and CDR2 is SVGAGI. The CDR3 is 13 amino acids. This CDR3 is CATSGTANREQYF. The CDR3 DNA is TGTGCCACCTCCGGGACAGCTAATCGCGAGCAGTACTTC.

V gene TRBV5-6 combines with J gene TRBJ2-7; 9 bases map to TRBD1. The CDR3 is made up of 14 amino acids. From germline, CDR1 is SGHDT and CDR2 YYEEEE. The J segment lost 7 bases and the V segment lost 2 bases, leaving 7 bases of the junction unmatched. The CDR3 bases are TGTGCCAGCAGCTTCCGGGACAGGGCTCGGGAGCAGTACTTC. This codes for CASSFRDRAREQYF. Filled out from reference TRBV5-6 and TRBJ2-7, the complete variable domain reads DAGVTQSPTHLIKTRGQQVTLRCSPKSGHDTVSWYQQALGQGPQFIFQYYEEEERQRGNFPDRFSGHQFPNYSSELNVNALLLGDSALYLCASSFRDRAREQYFGPGTRLTVT.

Comments on this clone: At the DNA level, this CDR3 is encoded by other sequences in the same sample as well. The V call is TRBV7-6, the J call TRBJ1-5; D ambiguous. CDR3 length equals 14 residues. The V gene's germline CDR1 is SGHVS and CDR2 FNYEAQ. V was cut by 1 base and J by 9 bases, with 13 bases left in between. CDR3 sequence: CASSLVAGPGPQHF. As DNA, the CDR3 is TGTGCCAGCAGCTTAGTGGCAGGCCCAGGGCCCCAGCATTTT.

This rearrangement joins TRBV11-3 to TRBJ1-5; D perhaps matches TRBD1 (5 bases). The CDR3 loop spans 14 amino acids. Trimming removed 5 bases from V and 4 bases from J, with 12 bases in between. From germline, CDR1 is SGHNT and CDR2 YENEEA. The CDR3 DNA sequence: TGTGCCAGCAGCCACAGGTCCCCAAATCAGCCCCAGCATTTT. Its translation: CASSHRSPNQPQHF.

The chain is built from TRBV25-1 and TRBJ1-2, with TRBD1 matching 10 bases. The CDR3 length is 14 residues. Losses at the gene ends were 8 bases for V and 8 bases for J; bases not matched to a gene: 11. CDR1 and CDR2 from the germline V gene are MGHDK and SYGVNS. The CDR3 DNA is TGTGCCAGCGAAGCCGGGACAGGGGCGGTAGGCTACACCTTC. As protein: CASEAGTGAVGYTF.